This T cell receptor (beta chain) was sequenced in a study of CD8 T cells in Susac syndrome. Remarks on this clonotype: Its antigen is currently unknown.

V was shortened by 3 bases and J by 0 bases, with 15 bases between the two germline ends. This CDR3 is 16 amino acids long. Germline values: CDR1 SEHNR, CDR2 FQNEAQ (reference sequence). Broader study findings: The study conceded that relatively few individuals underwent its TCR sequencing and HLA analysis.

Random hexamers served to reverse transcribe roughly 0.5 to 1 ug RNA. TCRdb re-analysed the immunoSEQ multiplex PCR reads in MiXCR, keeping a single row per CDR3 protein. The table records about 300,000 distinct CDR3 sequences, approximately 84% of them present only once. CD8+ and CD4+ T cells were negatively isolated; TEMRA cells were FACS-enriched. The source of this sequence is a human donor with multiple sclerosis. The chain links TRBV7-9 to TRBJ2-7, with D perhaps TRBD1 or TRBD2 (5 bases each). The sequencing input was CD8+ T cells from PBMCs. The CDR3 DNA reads TGTGCCAGCAGCTTGAGGTCCGGGGCACCCTCCTACGAGCAGTACTTC. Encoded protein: CASSLRSGAPSYEQYF.